Listed here are 27 T cell receptor beta chains from one sample, sequenced in a study of CD8 T cells in Susac syndrome. An amount of RNA that ranged from 0.5 to 1 ug was reverse transcribed with random hexamers. TCRdb reprocessed the immunoSEQ multiplex PCR reads with MiXCR, giving one entry per CDR3 protein. The sample lists roughly 120,000 distinct CDR3 sequences, around 92% occurring once. The sample taken for sequencing was CD4+ T cells from PBMCs. The receptors come from a human donor with multiple sclerosis.

This chain joins TRBV30 and TRBJ2-3; 8 bases match TRBD1. The length of the CDR3 is 14 residues. Germline V gene sequence: CDR1 GTSNPN, CDR2 SVGIG (reference sequence). After removal of 6 bases from V and 1 base from J, the junction contained 6 bases not matched to a gene. CDR3 nucleotides: TGTGCCTGTGCAGGGGGCGGGGGCACAGATACGCAGTATTTT. This codes for CACAGGGGTDTQYF.

The chain employs TRBV7-3 and TRBJ2-5; D tentatively fits TRBD1 or TRBD2 (5 bases each). V was cut by 2 bases and J by 5 bases, with 9 bases left in between. Germline values: CDR1 SGHTA, CDR2 FQGTGA. The CDR3 sequence is 13 residues long. The CDR3 sequence is CASSLLWGETQYF. The CDR3 DNA sequence: TGTGCCAGCAGCTTATTATGGGGGGAGACCCAGTACTTC.

The chain is built from TRBV5-5 and TRBJ2-5; no clear D. V lost 1 base and J lost 5, with 12 bases in between. The V gene's germline CDR1 is SGHKS and CDR2 YYEKEE (reference sequence). The CDR3 has 14 amino acids. DNA for the CDR3: TGTGCCAGCAGCTTGTTCCTGACGGTGGAGACCCAGTACTTC. Translating gives CASSLFLTVETQYF.

The chain combines TRBV20-1 with TRBJ2-1; 8 positions agree with TRBD2. V trimming: 6 bases; J trimming: 0 bases; junction bases outside the gene matches: 16. This CDR3 is built from 18 residues. Per germline, CDR1 DFQATT and CDR2 SNEGSKA (reference sequence). The DNA for the CDR3 is TGCAGTGCCCCTCCCAGCGGGGGCCTTCAATTCTCCTACAATGAGCAGTTCTTC. Translation gives CSAPPSGGLQFSYNEQFF.

The J gene is TRBJ1-2, the V gene TRBV5-1; D is unclear. The CDR3 length is 14 residues. Germline V gene data show CDR1 as SGHRS and CDR2 as YFSETQ. V dropped 0 bases and J dropped 3 bases, with 9 bases sitting between them. Here the CDR3 reads CASSLVGGDYGYTF. As DNA, the CDR3 is TGCGCCAGCAGCTTGGTAGGAGGAGACTATGGCTACACCTTC.

The J gene is TRBJ1-2, the V gene TRBV29-1; tentative D call: TRBD1 (6 bases). This CDR3 is built from 10 residues. Germline CDR1 and CDR2: SQVTM and ANQGSEA. V dropped 6 bases and J dropped 6 bases, with 8 bases sitting between them. The CDR3 protein is CSVHRDGYTF. The CDR3, as DNA: TGCAGCGTCCACAGGGATGGCTACACCTTC.

The V and J genes are TRBV19 and TRBJ1-1; D remains ambiguous. The CDR3 extends over 14 amino acids. Trimming took off 7 bases at V and 0 bases at J, with 12 bases between the two ends. Germline V gene sequence: CDR1 LNHDA, CDR2 SQIVND (reference sequence). CDR3 protein: CASMRGEMNTEAFF. The CDR3 DNA follows: TGTGCCAGTATGAGAGGCGAAATGAACACTGAAGCTTTCTTT.

The V gene is TRBV7-2, the J gene TRBJ2-5; D gene uncertain. V lost 4 bases to trimming and J lost 0 bases, with 6 bases between them. This CDR3 is built from 13 residues. Germline V lookup: CDR1 SGHTA, CDR2 FQGNSA. The CDR3 loop reads CASSYLYQETQYF. The CDR3 nucleotides read TGTGCCAGCAGCTATCTGTACCAAGAGACCCAGTACTTC.

The chain uses TRBV20-1 and TRBJ2-1, with D uncertain. The V end lost 3 bases, the J end lost 9 bases, and 6 bases lay between the germline ends. Germline CDR1 and CDR2: DFQATT and SNEGSKA (reference sequence). The CDR3 has 10 amino acids. The CDR3 nucleotides are TGCAGTGCTAGTAACAGTGAGCAGTTCTTC. Translation: CSASNSEQFF.

This chain links TRBV28 with TRBJ2-5; D is uncertain. The V end was cut by 5 bases, the J end by 2 bases, with 18 bases between. Germline assignment: CDR1 MDHEN and CDR2 SYDVKM. The CDR3 runs to 16 residues. The CDR3 spells CASSPPWALTQETQYF. CDR3 nucleotides: TGTGCCAGCAGTCCCCCTTGGGCTTTAACTCAAGAGACCCAGTACTTC.

The chain couples TRBV4-1 to TRBJ2-7, with 7 nucleotides matching TRBD1. V was clipped by 4 bases and J by 3 bases; unmatched bases: 9. Germline CDR1 reads MGHRA; CDR2 reads YSYEKL. This CDR3 spans 15 amino acids. In DNA, the CDR3 is TGCGCCAGCAGCCCCACTGACAGGGAATACTACGAGCAGTACTTC. This translates into CASSPTDREYYEQYF.

The rearrangement uses TRBV20-1 and TRBJ1-1, with a tentative D call TRBD1 (5 bases). This CDR3 spans 14 amino acids. CDR1 and CDR2 from the germline V gene are DFQATT and SNEGSKA (reference sequence). V was cut by 5 bases and J by 3 bases, with 16 bases left in between. The CDR3 sequence is CSAQSRLGDTEAFF. In DNA form, the CDR3 reads TGCAGTGCTCAGTCCCGGCTGGGGGACACTGAAGCTTTCTTT.

The CDR3 here is CSALYAGQGYEKLFF. The CDR3 bases are TGCAGTGCTCTCTATGCGGGACAGGGCTATGAAAAACTGTTTTTT. This rearrangement joins TRBV20-1 to TRBJ1-4, with 9 nucleotides matching TRBD1. CDR1 and CDR2 from the germline V gene are DFQATT and SNEGSKA (reference sequence). V dropped 5 bases and J dropped 6; count of bases not matched to a gene: 10. The CDR3 runs to 15 residues.

This rearrangement joins TRBV28 to TRBJ2-3; TRBD2 agrees at 8 bases. The length of the CDR3 is 17 residues. V gave up 2 bases and J gave up 2 bases; unmatched junction bases: 9. Germline V gene data show CDR1 as MDHEN and CDR2 as SYDVKM. The CDR3 region has the DNA TGTGCCAGCAGTTTACTACCGGCGGGGGGAGACACAGATACGCAGTATTTT. Residues: CASSLLPAGGDTDTQYF.

The chain recombines TRBV29-1 with TRBJ1-4; 7 nucleotides agree with TRBD1. J was trimmed by 2 bases and V by 1 base; bases with no gene match: 1. CDR1 SQVTM and CDR2 ANQGSEA come from the germline V gene. This CDR3 spans 14 amino acids. CDR3 in amino acids: CSVEGGQTNEKLFF. In DNA form, the CDR3 reads TGCAGCGTTGAAGGGGGACAGACTAATGAAAAACTGTTTTTT.

The rearrangement uses TRBV9 and TRBJ2-7, with D tentatively TRBD1 (5 bases). Germline V gene lookup returns CDR1 SGDLS and CDR2 YYNGEE. The V end lost 5 bases, the J end lost 0 bases, and 12 bases lay between the germline ends. The CDR3 loop spans 14 amino acids. CDR3 sequence: CASSGQKSSYEQYF. The CDR3 region has the DNA TGTGCCAGCAGTGGACAAAAAAGCTCCTACGAGCAGTACTTC.

The chain joins TRBV10-3 to TRBJ1-3; possibly TRBD1 for D (5 bases). The CDR3 is 15 amino acids. The V gene's germline CDR1 is ENHRY and CDR2 SYGVKD. The germline V and J ends were trimmed by 4 bases and 0 bases, with 10 bases remaining between them. The CDR3 loop reads CAISAGTDSGNTIYF. The CDR3 coding sequence is TGTGCCATCAGTGCTGGGACGGACTCTGGAAACACCATATATTTT.

The J gene is TRBJ1-1, the V gene TRBV4-3; no clear D gene. The CDR3 spans 13 residues. V was cut by 3 bases and J by 5 bases, with 10 bases left in between. Germline V gives CDR1 LGHNA, CDR2 YSLEER. The CDR3 loop is CASSHSGRTEAFF. Here the CDR3 DNA reads TGCGCCAGCAGCCACTCTGGGAGGACTGAAGCTTTCTTT.

This chain joins TRBV12-3 or TRBV12-4 and TRBJ1-5, with D unresolved. The CDR3 has 13 residues. Between the trimmed V and J ends, which lost 6 bases and 0 bases, there was a span of 6 bases. The CDR3 DNA reads TGTGCCAGCAGAGGTTATAGCAATCAGCCCCAGCATTTT. Encoded protein: CASRGYSNQPQHF.

This chain connects TRBV28 to TRBJ1-5; 7 nucleotides agree with TRBD1. From germline, CDR1 is MDHEN and CDR2 SYDVKM. The V segment lost 6 bases and the J segment 7 bases; nucleotides outside the gene matches: 3. The CDR3 loop spans 12 amino acids. The CDR3 here is CASRQQGQPQHF. The CDR3 bases are TGTGCCAGCAGACAACAGGGGCAGCCCCAGCATTTT. Filled out from reference TRBV28 and TRBJ1-5, the complete variable domain reads DVKVTQSSRYLVKRTGEKVFLECVQDMDHENMFWYRQDPGLGLRLIYFSYDVKMKEKGDIPEGYSVSREKKERFSLILESASTNQTSMYLCASRQQGQPQHFGDGTRLSIL.

The CDR3 DNA follows: TGCAGTGCCTCCTCTGGGAGCGGAGAGGCTTTCTTT. It specifies CSASSGSGEAFF. The J gene is TRBJ1-1, the V gene TRBV20-1; unclear D gene. The CDR3 contains 12 residues. Per the germline V gene, CDR1 is DFQATT and CDR2 is SNEGSKA (reference sequence). V lost 6 bases and J 11 bases, leaving 19 bases between the germline ends.

The chain is built from TRBV30 and TRBJ1-2; D call uncertain. CDR3 length equals 13 residues. Trimming removed 2 bases from V and 5 bases from J, with 12 bases in between. Germline V CDR1 and CDR2: GTSNPN, SVGIG (reference sequence). The CDR3 loop reads CAWSSLGPYGYTF. Written as DNA, the CDR3 is TGTGCCTGGAGTTCCCTTGGCCCGTATGGCTACACCTTC.

The V gene is TRBV25-1, the J gene TRBJ2-7; 10 nucleotides agree with TRBD1. The CDR3 length is 16 residues. Germline CDR1 reads MGHDK; CDR2 reads SYGVNS. Losses at the gene ends were 3 bases for V and 0 bases for J; bases not matched to a gene: 5. This CDR3 reads CASSDSGTGASYEQYF. The CDR3 nucleotides are TGTGCCAGCAGTGATTCCGGGACAGGGGCCTCCTACGAGCAGTACTTC.

The chain uses TRBV5-4 and TRBJ1-4; 7 bases are a match to TRBD1. With V trimmed by 4 bases and J by 6 bases, 9 bases remained unmatched. The CDR3 has 15 amino acids. Germline V gives CDR1 SGHNT, CDR2 YYREEE (reference sequence). CDR3: CASSRSGTADEKLFF. CDR3 DNA: TGTGCCAGCAGCAGATCCGGGACAGCGGATGAAAAACTGTTTTTT.

In its sample, this clonotype was seen a few times. The J gene is TRBJ2-7, the V gene TRBV7-9; TRBD2 might be the D (5 bases). There are 12 residues in the CDR3. V shed 3 bases and J shed 4 bases, with 7 bases lying between them. The germline CDR1 and CDR2 sequences are SEHNR and FQNEAQ (reference sequence). The chain's CDR3 is CASSLSGYEQYF. In DNA form, the CDR3 reads TGTGCCAGCAGCTTGAGCGGATACGAGCAGTACTTC.

This rearrangement joins TRBV9 to TRBJ1-4, with TRBD1 matching 7 bases. CDR3 length: 15 amino acids. Germline lookup yields CDR1 SGDLS and CDR2 YYNGEE. The trim removed 0 bases at V and 10 bases at J, leaving 9 bases unmatched. This CDR3 reads CASSVAAGGSVKLFF. CDR3 nucleotide sequence: TGTGCCAGCAGCGTAGCGGCAGGGGGGTCGGTAAAACTGTTTTTT. Based on the CDR3 plus reference TRBV9 and TRBJ1-4, the full variable domain is DSGVTQTPKHLITATGQRVTLRCSPRSGDLSVYWYQQSLDQGLQFLIQYYNGEERAKGNILERFSAQQFPDLHSELNLSSLELGDSALYFCASSVAAGGSVKLFFGSGTQLSVL.

CDR3 protein: CASYGWPRRSYEQYF. The CDR3 coding sequence is TGTGCCAGTTATGGATGGCCTCGACGCTCCTACGAGCAGTACTTC. This sequence joins TRBV5-6 and TRBJ2-7; no reliable D call. V lost 8 bases and J 0 bases, leaving 18 bases between the germline ends. The germline V gene has CDR1 SGHDT and CDR2 YYEEEE. CDR3 length: 15 residues.